This entry features one T cell receptor beta chain sequence. The sample comes from a study of blood T cells in healthy people across ages. Combining a sample-barcoded 5' primer with a J-beta primer mix, a second PCR ran for about 7 to 11 cycles. Each cDNA molecule was tagged by a template-switch adaptor that had 12 random nucleotides. Sequencing of every sample gave 2.5 million or more CDR3-containing paired-end reads. TCRdb reprocessed the 5' RACE reads via MiXCR and lists one record per CDR3 protein. Of 700,000 to 900,000 distinct CDR3 sequences in the sample, 40% to 65% are singletons; the top ten hold 40% to 50%. CDR1 is SGDLS, CDR2 YYNGEE, per germline. V shed 4 bases and J shed 6 bases, with 11 bases lying between them. The CDR3 loop spans 12 amino acids.

The genes are TRBV9 and TRBJ2-7, with no clear D. Material: blood. The TCR was taken from an elderly man in good health. The CDR3 nucleotides read TGTGCCAGCAGCTCAGTGGGGTTCGAGCAGTACTTC. It specifies CASSSVGFEQYF.